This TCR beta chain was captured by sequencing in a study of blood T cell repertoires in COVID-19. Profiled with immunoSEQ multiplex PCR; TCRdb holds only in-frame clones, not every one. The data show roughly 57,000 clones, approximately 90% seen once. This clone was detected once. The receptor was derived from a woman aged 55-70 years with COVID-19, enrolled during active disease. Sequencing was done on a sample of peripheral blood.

CDR3 protein: CASSFLPGDTGELFF. In nucleotides, the CDR3 is TGTGCCAGCAGCTTCCTGCCAGGGGACACCGGGGAGCTGTTTTTT. This sequence joins TRBV11-3 and TRBJ2-2; a possible D gene is TRBD1 (6 bases). This CDR3 is built from 15 residues. V lost 3 bases to trimming and J lost 3 bases, with 11 bases between them. Germline-derived CDR1 and CDR2 are SGHNT and YENEEA.